This T cell receptor beta chain was recorded in a study of T cell responses to AZD1222 COVID-19 vaccine. Study-wide results and limits: Spike was spanned by vaccine-associated CD4 TCRs, with dominance at 160-218 and 743-854. After two AZD1222 doses, spike-specific TCR breadth and depth rose versus day 0. Females outnumbered males among donors, who were mostly white British; clonal diversity was possibly underestimated.

As concerns this clone: Its antigen is unknown.

Here immunoSEQ multiplex PCR was the method, and the copy in TCRdb shows in-frame clones only, minus some. The sample shows 90,000 to 120,000 clones, 70% to 90% of them seen only once. Pooled together were second doses at about 4 or about 12 weeks. V lost 3 bases and J lost 3; bases outside the gene matches: 5. Germline V gene data show CDR1 as MDHEN and CDR2 as SYDVKM. This CDR3 contains 16 residues. This chain joins TRBV28 and TRBJ1-5, with 10 bases lining up with TRBD1. This sequence originates from an adult who received the AZD1222 COVID-19 vaccine. Source: peripheral blood, taken 28 days after the second AZD1222 dose. The CDR3 reads CASSFRGTGVNQPQHF. The CDR3 DNA reads as TGTGCCAGCAGTTTTCGCGGGACAGGGGTCAATCAGCCCCAGCATTTT.